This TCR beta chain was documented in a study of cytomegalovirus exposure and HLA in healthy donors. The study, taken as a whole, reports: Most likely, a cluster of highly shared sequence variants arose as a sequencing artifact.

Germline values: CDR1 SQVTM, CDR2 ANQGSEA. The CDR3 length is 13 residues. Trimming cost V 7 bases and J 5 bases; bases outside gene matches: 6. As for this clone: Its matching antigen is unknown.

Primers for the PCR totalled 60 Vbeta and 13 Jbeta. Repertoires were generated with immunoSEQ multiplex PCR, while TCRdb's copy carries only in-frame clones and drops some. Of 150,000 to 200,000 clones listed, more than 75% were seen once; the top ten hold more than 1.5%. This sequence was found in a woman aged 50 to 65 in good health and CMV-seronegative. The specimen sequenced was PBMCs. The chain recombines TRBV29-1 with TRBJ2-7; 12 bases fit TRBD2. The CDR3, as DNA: TGCAGCGCACGACTAGCGGGAGTTAACGAGCAGTACTTC. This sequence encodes CSARLAGVNEQYF.